These 18 T cell receptor beta chains came from one sample sequenced in a study of human T cells and chemical hapten exposure. Time point noted: patch test 2, 6 weeks after DPC sensitization. The treatment here: therapeutic diphenylcyclopropenone sensitization with weekly scalp DPC. TCRdb reprocessed the RACE reads with MiXCR, giving one entry per CDR3 protein. The sample carries roughly 94,000 distinct CDR3 sequences, 7.5% to 10% recorded once. This material consisted of whole blood, taken in connection with sensitization to the hapten diphenylcyclopropenone (DPC). All receptors derive from a woman in her forties with alopecia areata. Some clones in this sample may be carry-over from other donors' samples.

This clonotype was detected many times. The chain recombines TRBV27 with TRBJ2-5; TRBD2 matches at 14 bases. The J segment lost 5 bases and the V segment lost 5 bases, leaving 10 bases of the junction unmatched. The CDR3 runs 17 residues. The germline V gene encodes CDR1 MNHEY and CDR2 SMNVEV (reference sequence). The CDR3 DNA follows: TGTGCCAGCAGTCCCCTCGGACTAGCGGGAGGTCGGGAGACCCAGTACTTC. Its protein product is CASSPLGLAGGRETQYF.

V is TRBV4-3 and J is TRBJ2-5, with D perhaps TRBD1 or TRBD2 (6 bases each). The CDR3 is 16 residues long. The germline V and J ends were trimmed by 4 bases and 5 bases, with 20 bases remaining between them. CDR1 is LGHNA, CDR2 YSLEER, per germline. As DNA, the CDR3 is TGCGCCAGCAGCCCCGGTATCGTAGGGGGGCGGGAGACCCAGTACTTC. This translates into CASSPGIVGGRETQYF.

Many counts were recorded for this clonotype. The genes are TRBV7-2 and TRBJ1-4; 9 bases map to TRBD1. The CDR3 is 15 amino acids. The trim removed 0 bases at V and 8 bases at J, leaving 4 bases unmatched. Germline CDR1 is SGHTA and CDR2 is FQGNSA. The DNA for the CDR3 is TGTGCCAGCAGCTTAGCGAGGACAGGGGTCGAAAAACTGTTTTTT. Translating it yields CASSLARTGVEKLFF.

To note about this clonotype: A clone one base away is much larger, so this may be a read error. V usage is TRBV3-1 and J usage is TRBJ2-1, with TRBD2 matching 8 bases. The CDR3 is 19 amino acids. Germline V lookup: CDR1 LGHDT, CDR2 YNNKEL (reference sequence). The CDR3 is CASSQDPFLAGSSFNEQFF. The CDR3 region has the DNA TGTGCCAGCAGCCAAGATCCCTTCTTAGCGGGAAGCTCCTTCAATGAGCAGTTCTTC.

This clonotype has more than one count but fewer than ten. The genes are TRBV4-1 and TRBJ1-6; no firm D call. This CDR3 region has 12 residues. Germline CDR1 is MGHRA and CDR2 is YSYEKL. Deletions cut 3 bases from V and 8 bases from J, with 5 bases between. CDR3 sequence: CASSQQDSPLHF. The CDR3 DNA reads TGCGCCAGCAGCCAGCAGGATTCACCCCTCCACTTT.

The chain uses TRBV7-6 and TRBJ2-1, with 9 bases aligning to TRBD2. Germline trimming cut 4 bases from V and 6 bases from J; bases unmatched to any gene: 10. Germline V lookup: CDR1 SGHVS, CDR2 FNYEAQ. The CDR3 runs to 16 residues. In DNA, the CDR3 is TGTGCCAGCAGCTCAGCCATCCTAGCGGGAATCAATGAGCAGTTCTTC. Amino acids: CASSSAILAGINEQFF.

Many counts were recorded for this clonotype. The CDR3 sequence is CATSDFTGVHEQFF. The CDR3 bases are TGTGCCACCAGTGATTTTACAGGGGTCCATGAGCAGTTCTTC. The chain combines TRBV24-1 with TRBJ2-1; 7 nucleotides match TRBD1. With 1 base clipped from V and 8 bases from J, the junction kept 4 bases outside the gene matches. In germline, CDR1 is KGHDR, CDR2 SFDVKD. CDR3 length: 14 residues.

This clonotype has ten or more counts. The rearrangement joins TRBV11-1 to TRBJ2-3, with 10 nucleotides matching TRBD2. Per germline, CDR1 SGHAT and CDR2 FQDESV (reference sequence). The V gene end was trimmed by 0 bases and the J gene end by 4 bases; junction bases not matched to a gene: 7. The CDR3 has 17 residues. The CDR3 loop is CASSLAVLAGWSDTQYF. DNA for the CDR3: TGTGCCAGCAGCTTAGCGGTACTAGCGGGATGGTCAGATACGCAGTATTTT.

This clonotype has more than one count but fewer than ten. The chain employs TRBV20-1 and TRBJ2-1, with 8 nucleotides matching TRBD1. Germline V CDR1 and CDR2: DFQATT, SNEGSKA (reference sequence). This CDR3 is 13 amino acids long. Germline trimming cut 6 bases from V and 7 bases from J; bases unmatched to any gene: 8. In DNA form, the CDR3 reads TGCAGTGCCCCCGGACAGGGTACGAATGAGCAGTTCTTC. It encodes CSAPGQGTNEQFF.

This clonotype was counted between two and nine times. The gene calls are TRBV6-4 and TRBJ1-1, with D possibly being TRBD1 (6 bases). The CDR3 spans 14 residues. Trimming removed 5 bases at V and 4 bases at J, with 14 bases between. Germline-derived CDR1 and CDR2 are MRHNA and SNTAGT. The CDR3 loop is CASSFTQGSTEAFF. The CDR3 DNA follows: TGTGCCAGCAGTTTTACCCAGGGGAGCACTGAAGCTTTCTTT.

This clonotype turned up a few times. The rearrangement uses TRBV29-1 and TRBJ2-3; TRBD1 agrees at 8 bases. With V trimmed by 6 bases and J by 2 bases, 4 bases remained unmatched. This CDR3 region has 13 residues. Germline CDR1 reads SQVTM; CDR2 reads ANQGSEA. The DNA of the CDR3 is TGCAGCGTGGGACAGGTGGTCACAGATACGCAGTATTTT. This encodes CSVGQVVTDTQYF.

This clonotype was counted ten times or more. The chain uses TRBV12-3 or TRBV12-4 and TRBJ2-3; D unresolved. The CDR3 runs 13 residues. V lost 7 bases, J lost 4 bases, and 12 bases lay in between. The DNA for the CDR3 is TGTGCCAGCACCGCCGCTAGTGCAGATACGCAGTATTTT. It is translated as CASTAASADTQYF.

This clonotype was seen a handful of times. V is TRBV6-2 or TRBV6-3 and J is TRBJ1-5; D is perhaps TRBD1 (5 bases). The V and J ends lost 4 bases and 4 bases respectively, with 11 bases between them. Germline V lookup: CDR1 MNHEY, CDR2 SVGEGT. The CDR3 is made up of 14 amino acids. CDR3 nucleotide sequence: TGTGCCAGCAGTTCCCCAGGGTGGAATCAGCCCCAGCATTTT. It encodes CASSSPGWNQPQHF.

The rearrangement links TRBV5-6 to TRBJ2-7; the D gene is possibly TRBD2 (5 bases). Between the trimmed V and J ends, which lost 4 bases and 3 bases, there was a span of 17 bases. This CDR3 is built from 15 residues. Germline V gene lookup returns CDR1 SGHDT and CDR2 YYEEEE. CDR3 sequence reads: CASSRFSFGVYEQYF. The DNA of the CDR3 is TGTGCCAGCAGCCGGTTCTCTTTCGGGGTCTACGAGCAGTACTTC.

The chain couples TRBV30 to TRBJ1-2; no clear D. The CDR3 has 11 residues. The V gene's germline CDR1 is GTSNPN and CDR2 SVGIG (reference sequence). V gave up 5 bases and J gave up 9 bases, with 13 bases separating them. Here the CDR3 reads CAWAFVHSYTF. The CDR3 region has the DNA TGTGCCTGGGCCTTTGTTCATAGCTACACCTTC.

The gene calls are TRBV5-4 and TRBJ2-7, with D perhaps TRBD2 (5 bases). The CDR3 sequence is 15 residues long. In germline, CDR1 is SGHNT, CDR2 YYREEE (reference sequence). V was clipped by 4 bases and J by 3 bases, with 17 bases between them. As DNA, the CDR3 is TGTGCCAGCAGCCCGGCTGGGAGAAGTAACTACGAGCAGTACTTC. This encodes CASSPAGRSNYEQYF.

There are many counts of this clonotype. V usage is TRBV4-1 and J usage is TRBJ1-2; D is uncertain. CDR1 and CDR2 from the germline V gene are MGHRA and YSYEKL. Trimming took off 3 bases at V and 0 bases at J, with 8 bases between the two ends. The CDR3 has 14 amino acids. CDR3 nucleotides: TGCGCCAGCAGCCATCAAAGTGCTAACTATGGCTACACCTTC. Protein: CASSHQSANYGYTF.

This clonotype was seen repeatedly, ten times or more. This chain joins TRBV6-2 or TRBV6-3 and TRBJ1-2, with D perhaps matching TRBD1 (5 bases). The CDR3 contains 17 residues. The V end was cut by 2 bases, the J end by 0 bases, with 16 bases between. CDR1 MNHEY and CDR2 SVGEGT come from the germline V gene. The CDR3 DNA is TGTGCCAGCAGTTACCGGGACGGCTTCCGATCTAACTATGGCTACACCTTC. Encoded protein: CASSYRDGFRSNYGYTF.